This is a list of T cell receptor beta chains from one sample in a study of neurological immune-mediated disorders. One entry per CDR3 protein results from TCRdb running MiXCR on the 5' RACE reads. The sample yields roughly 47,000 distinct CDR3 sequences, around 4.3% seen once. The sample comprised PBMCs. The receptors originated from a woman aged 55 to 70 with multiple sclerosis. CDR3s include the opening cysteine and the closing phenylalanine or tryptophan. D genes are given only for firm matches. Clone size is given for some rows only: seen once, a few or many times, or a class if the clone is expanded.

V,size,J,D,CDR3,DNA
TRBV18,few,TRBJ2-1,NA,CASSPEAEQFF,TGTGCCAGCTCACCAGAGGCTGAGCAGTTCTTC
TRBV7-2,few,TRBJ2-1,NA,CASSQDRNYNEQFF,TGTGCCAGCAGCCAGGACAGAAATTACAATGAGCAGTTCTTC
TRBV7-2,many,TRBJ1-1,TRBD1,CASSQDRGMTEAFF,TGTGCCAGCAGCCAGGACAGGGGGATGACTGAAGCTTTCTTT
TRBV20-1,many,TRBJ2-7,NA,CSVPTAGEQYF,TGCAGTGTCCCGACGGCCGGGGAGCAGTACTTC
TRBV5-1,many,TRBJ1-6,NA,CASSSEGRDSPLHF,TGCGCCAGCAGCTCCGAGGGCAGAGATTCACCCCTCCACTTT
TRBV7-2,many,TRBJ2-5,NA,CASSLNSQETQYF,TGTGCCAGCAGCTTAAACAGCCAAGAGACCCAGTACTTC
TRBV20-1,many,TRBJ1-5,NA,CSARWGSSGNQPQHF,TGCAGTGCTAGATGGGGGTCCAGTGGCAATCAGCCCCAGCATTTT
TRBV4-1,few,TRBJ2-1,NA,CASRLQTSPRGGNEQFF,TGCGCCAGCAGGCTCCAGACTAGTCCCCGTGGTGGCAATGAGCAGTTCTTC
TRBV7-9,many,TRBJ2-3,TRBD2,CASSPSGSTDTQYF,TGTGCCAGCAGCCCTAGCGGTAGCACAGATACGCAGTATTTT
TRBV7-9,many,TRBJ2-1,NA,CASSSKAGAEQFF,TGTGCCAGCAGCTCGAAGGCAGGGGCTGAGCAGTTCTTC
TRBV18,many,TRBJ1-5,TRBD1,CASSPWGGDRDQPQHF,TGTGCCAGCTCACCGTGGGGGGGTGACAGGGACCAGCCCCAGCATTTT
TRBV6-6,few,TRBJ1-2,NA,CASSYSEVGWTGYTF,TGTGCCAGCAGTTACTCAGAGGTCGGTTGGACGGGCTACACCTTC
TRBV7-2,medium-sized,TRBJ2-4,TRBD2,CASSLYGGDNIQYF,TGTGCCAGCAGCTTATATGGGGGGGATAACATTCAGTACTTC
TRBV9,many,TRBJ2-1,TRBD2,CASSAVGGLAGAEQFF,TGTGCCAGCAGCGCGGTGGGGGGACTAGCGGGGGCTGAGCAGTTCTTC
TRBV5-1,many,TRBJ1-6,TRBD1,CASSSGQGEDSPLHF,TGCGCCAGCAGCTCCGGACAGGGGGAGGATTCACCCCTCCACTTT
TRBV7-2,many,TRBJ2-3,NA,CASSPAGDTQYF,TGTGCCAGCAGCCCCGCCGGAGATACGCAGTATTTT
TRBV6-4,NA,TRBJ1-2,NA,CASSPVANYGYTF,TGTGCCAGTTCTCCGGTTGCAAACTATGGCTACACCTTC
TRBV27,many,TRBJ2-1,NA,CASGRGHEQFF,TGTGCCAGCGGTAGGGGCCATGAGCAGTTCTTC
TRBV5-1,many,TRBJ1-2,TRBD1,CASSLDQGVIDGYTF,TGCGCCAGCAGCTTGGACCAGGGGGTGATCGATGGCTACACCTTC
TRBV3-1,many,TRBJ1-2,TRBD1,CASSAGQGAYGYTF,TGTGCCAGCAGCGCCGGACAGGGGGCATATGGCTACACCTTC
TRBV10-2,many,TRBJ2-2,TRBD2,CASSEFSTSGVGELFF,TGCGCCAGCAGTGAGTTTTCGACTAGCGGCGTCGGGGAGCTGTTTTTT
TRBV7-9,many,TRBJ2-3,NA,CASSPTGSDADTQYF,TGTGCCAGCAGCCCCACTGGAAGCGATGCAGATACGCAGTATTTT
TRBV4-3,many,TRBJ2-2,NA,CASSQESQMIGELFF,TGCGCCAGCAGCCAAGAGAGTCAGATGATCGGGGAGCTGTTTTTT
TRBV4-1,few,TRBJ1-2,TRBD1,CASSQSRDSLGYGYTF,TGCGCCAGCAGCCAATCCCGGGACAGTCTGGGCTATGGCTACACCTTC
TRBV18,NA,TRBJ1-1,TRBD1,CASSPAGGKGNTEAFF,TGTGCCAGCTCACCGGCAGGGGGCAAAGGAAACACTGAAGCTTTCTTT
TRBV2,many,TRBJ2-5,TRBD1,CASRRDREETQYF,TGTGCCAGCAGGAGGGACAGGGAGGAGACCCAGTACTTC
TRBV9,many,TRBJ1-6,NA,CASSVVDNSPLHF,TGTGCCAGCAGCGTAGTGGATAATTCACCCCTCCACTTT
TRBV6-1,few,TRBJ1-1,TRBD1,CASSFTGVGEAFF,TGTGCCAGCAGTTTTACAGGGGTAGGTGAAGCTTTCTTT
TRBV12-3/TRBV12-4,few,TRBJ2-2,NA,CASRRGENTGELFF,TGTGCCAGCAGGCGGGGTGAAAACACCGGGGAGCTGTTTTTT
TRBV29-1,few,TRBJ2-2,TRBD2,CSVDLAGGTGELFF,TGCAGCGTTGATTTGGCGGGAGGCACCGGGGAGCTGTTTTTT
TRBV5-1,many,TRBJ1-1,NA,CASSLVLGTEAFF,TGCGCCAGCAGCTTGGTACTCGGCACTGAAGCTTTCTTT
TRBV6-6,many,TRBJ2-3,TRBD1,CASSYGEQGITDTQYF,TGTGCCAGCAGTTACGGAGAACAGGGGATCACAGATACGCAGTATTTT
TRBV20-1,many,TRBJ1-4,NA,CSARDRGDATNEKLFF,TGCAGTGCTAGAGACAGGGGAGATGCAACTAATGAAAAACTGTTTTTT
TRBV5-1,NA,TRBJ1-2,NA,CASSLEADYGYTF,TGCGCCAGCAGCTTGGAAGCCGATTATGGCTACACCTTC
TRBV28,many,TRBJ1-1,NA,CASKPTGRNTEAFF,TGTGCCAGCAAACCGACGGGCCGGAACACTGAAGCTTTCTTT
TRBV20-1,many,TRBJ2-5,TRBD2,CSAIIWVEAGGQETQYF,TGCAGTGCTATTATTTGGGTGGAAGCGGGGGGACAAGAGACCCAGTACTTC
TRBV5-1,few,TRBJ2-2,TRBD2,CASSPRTSGTPGELFF,TGCGCCAGCAGCCCGAGGACTAGCGGGACTCCCGGGGAGCTGTTTTTT
TRBV15,many,TRBJ1-1,NA,CATSREMGDIAFF,TGTGCCACCAGCAGAGAAATGGGGGATATAGCTTTCTTT
TRBV5-5,many,TRBJ2-2,NA,CASSFSTGNTGELFF,TGTGCCAGCAGCTTCTCGACGGGGAACACCGGGGAGCTGTTTTTT
TRBV7-9,NA,TRBJ1-3,NA,CASSSSRNTIYF,TGTGCCAGCAGCTCGTCCCGAAACACCATATATTTT
TRBV4-3,many,TRBJ1-4,NA,CASSQVGAERGEKLFF,TGCGCCAGCAGCCAAGTTGGGGCGGAACGGGGAGAAAAACTGTTTTTT
TRBV6-2/TRBV6-3,many,TRBJ1-5,NA,CASSNREFNQPQNF,TGTGCCAGCAGCAACCGGGAGTTCAATCAGCCCCAGAATTTT
TRBV5-1,many,TRBJ2-3,NA,CASSLSGRPSTDTQYF,TGCGCCAGCAGCTTGTCCGGGAGACCTAGCACAGATACGCAGTATTTT
TRBV7-2,NA,TRBJ1-5,TRBD1,CASSPRSGDRVQPQHF,TGTGCCAGCAGCCCAAGGTCAGGGGACAGGGTTCAGCCCCAGCATTTT
TRBV7-2,many,TRBJ2-3,TRBD2,CASRRGVADTQYF,TGTGCCAGCAGACGGGGGGTGGCGGATACGCAGTATTTT
TRBV4-3,NA,TRBJ1-1,TRBD1,CASSPATGYTEAFF,TGCGCCAGCAGCCCAGCGACAGGGTACACTGAAGCTTTCTTT
TRBV20-1,many,TRBJ2-3,NA,CSARPGTFPDTQYF,TGCAGTGCGCGTCCCGGGACCTTCCCAGATACGCAGTATTTT
TRBV10-3,many,TRBJ2-5,TRBD1,CAISENRDRVRGQYF,TGTGCCATCAGCGAGAACCGGGACAGGGTTCGGGGCCAGTACTTC
TRBV20-1,few,TRBJ2-1,NA,CSASRDAVRGEQFF,TGCAGTGCTAGTAGGGACGCCGTACGCGGTGAGCAGTTCTTC
TRBV20-1,few,TRBJ2-2,TRBD1,CSAYRDRATGELFF,TGCAGTGCTTACCGGGACAGGGCCACCGGGGAGCTGTTTTTT
TRBV24-1,few,TRBJ2-3,NA,CATGGDTDTQYF,TGTGCCACAGGAGGGGACACAGATACGCAGTATTTT
TRBV7-9,many,TRBJ1-1,NA,CASSLRVRDTEAFF,TGTGCCAGCAGCTTACGCGTCAGGGACACTGAAGCTTTCTTT
TRBV7-2,many,TRBJ2-1,NA,CASTPGRGSVEQFF,TGTGCCAGCACCCCCGGTAGGGGGTCAGTTGAGCAGTTCTTC